Sequencing of this T cell receptor (beta chain) was carried out in a study of shared clonotypes between healthy human individuals. The assay used deep level. Sequencing used immunoSEQ multiplex PCR; TCRdb keeps in-frame clones, though not all of them. The data show about 600,000 clones, roughly four fifths seen once. The length of the CDR3 is 13 residues. Trimming stripped 7 bases from V and 3 bases from J, with 12 bases between. CDR1 is SNHLY and CDR2 is FYNNEI in the germline V gene. The TCR was taken from a middle-aged woman in good health. Some clones in this sample may be carry-over from other donors' samples. The specimen was PBMCs. The chain employs TRBV2 and TRBJ2-5, with D uncertain. The CDR3 coding sequence is TGTGCCAGCACAGAGCCAGCTAAAGAGACCCAGTACTTC. This translates into CASTEPAKETQYF.